This T cell receptor (beta chain) was sequenced during a study of T cells in Graves' hyperthyroidism and ophthalmopathy. CDR3 length: 14 residues. CDR1 and CDR2 (germline): SGHTA, FQGNSA. The ends were cut back, 1 base at V and 6 bases at J, with 11 bases in the middle. Amplified TCR beta CDR3 regions came from RNA transcripts. A first-round RT-PCR of the TCR CDR3 used the HTBI primer set. TCRdb re-derived calls from the multiplex PCR reads in MiXCR, one entry per CDR3 protein. This table holds 400,000 to 600,000 distinct CDR3 sequences, about 16% found once. This clonotype showed up many times. The sample consisted of blood. The rearrangement joins TRBV7-2 to TRBJ2-3, with D uncertain. The receptor was derived from a woman younger than 45 with Graves' ophthalmopathy. CDR3 nucleotides: TGTGCCAGCAGCTTAGGGAGTCGGCAGGATACGCAGTATTTT. Its translation is CASSLGSRQDTQYF. The full variable domain, completed using reference TRBV7-2 and TRBJ2-3, is GAGVSQSPSNKVTEKGKDVELRCDPISGHTALYWYRQSLGQGLEFLIYFQGNSAPDKSGLPSDRFSAERTGGSVSTLTIQRTQQEDSAVYLCASSLGSRQDTQYFGPGTRLTVL.